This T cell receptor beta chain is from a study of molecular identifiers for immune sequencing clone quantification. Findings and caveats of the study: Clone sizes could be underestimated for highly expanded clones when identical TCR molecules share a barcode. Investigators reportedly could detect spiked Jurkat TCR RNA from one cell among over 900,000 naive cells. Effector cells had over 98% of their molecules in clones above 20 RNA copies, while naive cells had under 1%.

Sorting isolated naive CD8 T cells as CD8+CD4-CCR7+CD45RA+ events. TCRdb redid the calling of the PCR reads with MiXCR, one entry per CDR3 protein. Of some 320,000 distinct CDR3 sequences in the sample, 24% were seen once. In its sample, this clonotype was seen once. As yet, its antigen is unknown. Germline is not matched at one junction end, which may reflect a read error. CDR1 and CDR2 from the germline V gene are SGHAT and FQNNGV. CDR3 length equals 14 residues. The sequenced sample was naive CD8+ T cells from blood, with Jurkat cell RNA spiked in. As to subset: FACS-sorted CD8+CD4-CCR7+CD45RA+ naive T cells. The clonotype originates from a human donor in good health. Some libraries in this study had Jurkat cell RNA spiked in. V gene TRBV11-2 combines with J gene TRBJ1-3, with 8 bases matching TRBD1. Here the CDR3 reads CASRQTGDGSTIYF. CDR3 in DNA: TGTGCCAGCAGACAGACAGGGGATGGAAGCACCATATATTTT.